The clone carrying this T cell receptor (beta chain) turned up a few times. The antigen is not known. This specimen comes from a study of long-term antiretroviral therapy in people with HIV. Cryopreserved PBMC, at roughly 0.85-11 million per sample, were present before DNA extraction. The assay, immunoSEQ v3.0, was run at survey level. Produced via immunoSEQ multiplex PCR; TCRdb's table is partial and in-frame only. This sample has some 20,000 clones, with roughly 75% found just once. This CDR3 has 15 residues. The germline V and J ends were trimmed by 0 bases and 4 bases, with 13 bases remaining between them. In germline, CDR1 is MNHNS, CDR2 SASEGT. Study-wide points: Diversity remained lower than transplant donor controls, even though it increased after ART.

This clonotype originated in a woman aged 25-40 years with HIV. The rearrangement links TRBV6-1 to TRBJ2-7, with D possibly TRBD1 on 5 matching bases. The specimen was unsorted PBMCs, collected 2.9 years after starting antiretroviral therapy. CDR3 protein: CASSEAIGQQYEQYV. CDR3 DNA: TGTGCCAGCAGTGAAGCGATAGGACAACAATACGAGCAGTACGTC.